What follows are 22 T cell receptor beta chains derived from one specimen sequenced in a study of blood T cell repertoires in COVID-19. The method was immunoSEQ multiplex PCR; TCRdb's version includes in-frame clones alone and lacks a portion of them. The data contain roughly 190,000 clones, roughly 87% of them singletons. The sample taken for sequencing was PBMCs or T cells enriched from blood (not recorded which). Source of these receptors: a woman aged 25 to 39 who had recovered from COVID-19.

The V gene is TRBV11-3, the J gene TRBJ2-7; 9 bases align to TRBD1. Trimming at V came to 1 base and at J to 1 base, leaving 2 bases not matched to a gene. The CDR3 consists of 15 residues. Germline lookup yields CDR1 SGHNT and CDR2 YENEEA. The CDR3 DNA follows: TGTGCCAGCAGCTTAGGTGGGACAGGGTCCTACGAGCAGTACTTC. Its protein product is CASSLGGTGSYEQYF.

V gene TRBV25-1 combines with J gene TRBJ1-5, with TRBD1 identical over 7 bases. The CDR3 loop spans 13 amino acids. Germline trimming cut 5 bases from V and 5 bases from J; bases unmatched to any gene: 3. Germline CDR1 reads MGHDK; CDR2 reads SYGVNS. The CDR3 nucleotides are TGTGCCAGCAGTCGACAGGGTTATCAGCCCCAGCATTTT. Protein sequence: CASSRQGYQPQHF.

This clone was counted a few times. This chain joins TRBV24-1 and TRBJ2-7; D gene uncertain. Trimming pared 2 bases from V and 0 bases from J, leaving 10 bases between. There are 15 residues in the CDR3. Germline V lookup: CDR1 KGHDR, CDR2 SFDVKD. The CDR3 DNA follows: TGTGCCACCAGTGATTCGGGTAGGTCCTCCTACGAGCAGTACTTC. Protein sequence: CATSDSGRSSYEQYF.

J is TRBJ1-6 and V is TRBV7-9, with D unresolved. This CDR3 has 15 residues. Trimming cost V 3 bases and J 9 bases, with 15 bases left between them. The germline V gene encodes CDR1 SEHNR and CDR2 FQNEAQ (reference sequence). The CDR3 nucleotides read TGTGCCAGCAGCTTGGACCGGGATTTTGGTTCACCCCTCCACTTT. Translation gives CASSLDRDFGSPLHF.

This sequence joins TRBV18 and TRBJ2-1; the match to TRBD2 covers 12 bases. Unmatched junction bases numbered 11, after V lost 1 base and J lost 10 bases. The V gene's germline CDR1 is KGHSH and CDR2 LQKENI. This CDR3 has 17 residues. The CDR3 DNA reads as TGTGCCAGCTCACCACGGACTAGCGGGGCGGTTGAAGGAGAGCAGTTCTTC. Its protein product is CASSPRTSGAVEGEQFF. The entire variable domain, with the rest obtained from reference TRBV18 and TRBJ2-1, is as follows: NAGVMQNPRHLVRRRGQEARLRCSPMKGHSHVYWYRQLPEEGLKFMVYLQKENIIDESGMPKERFSAEFPKEGPSILRIQQVVRGDSAAYFCASSPRTSGAVEGEQFFGPGTRLTVL.

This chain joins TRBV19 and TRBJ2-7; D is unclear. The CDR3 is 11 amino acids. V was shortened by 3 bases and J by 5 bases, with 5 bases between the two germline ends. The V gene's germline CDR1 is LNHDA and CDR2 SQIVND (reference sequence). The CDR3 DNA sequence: TGTGCCAGTAGTATGTCTGACGAGCAGTACTTC. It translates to CASSMSDEQYF.

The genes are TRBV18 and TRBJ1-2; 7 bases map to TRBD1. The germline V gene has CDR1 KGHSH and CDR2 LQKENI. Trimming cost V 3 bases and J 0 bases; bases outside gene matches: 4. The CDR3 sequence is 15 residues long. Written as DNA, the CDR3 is TGTGCCAGCTCACCTGGGACAGATGCTAACTATGGCTACACCTTC. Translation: CASSPGTDANYGYTF.

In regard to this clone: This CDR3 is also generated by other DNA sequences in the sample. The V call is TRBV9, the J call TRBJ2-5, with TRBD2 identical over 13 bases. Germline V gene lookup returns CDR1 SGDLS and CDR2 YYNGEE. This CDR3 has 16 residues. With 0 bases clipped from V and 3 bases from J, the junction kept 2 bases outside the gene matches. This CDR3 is CASSVGLAGGKETQYF. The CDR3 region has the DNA TGTGCCAGCAGCGTAGGACTAGCGGGGGGTAAAGAGACCCAGTACTTC. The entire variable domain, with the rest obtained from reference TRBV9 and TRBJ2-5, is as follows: DSGVTQTPKHLITATGQRVTLRCSPRSGDLSVYWYQQSLDQGLQFLIQYYNGEERAKGNILERFSAQQFPDLHSELNLSSLELGDSALYFCASSVGLAGGKETQYFGPGTRLLVL.

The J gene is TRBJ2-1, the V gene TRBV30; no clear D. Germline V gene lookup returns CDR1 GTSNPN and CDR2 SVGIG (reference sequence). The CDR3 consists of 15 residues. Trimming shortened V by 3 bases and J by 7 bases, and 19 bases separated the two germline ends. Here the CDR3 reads CAWSALYKSTNEQFF. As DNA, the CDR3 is TGTGCCTGGAGCGCATTATATAAATCAACAAATGAGCAGTTCTTC.

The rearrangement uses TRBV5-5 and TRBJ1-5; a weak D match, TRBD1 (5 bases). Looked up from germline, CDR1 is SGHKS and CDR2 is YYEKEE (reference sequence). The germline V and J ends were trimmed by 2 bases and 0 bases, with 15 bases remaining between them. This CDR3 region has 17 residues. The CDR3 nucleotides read TGTGCCAGCAGCTTTTATTCGGGGGGATATAGCAATCAGCCCCAGCATTTT. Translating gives CASSFYSGGYSNQPQHF.

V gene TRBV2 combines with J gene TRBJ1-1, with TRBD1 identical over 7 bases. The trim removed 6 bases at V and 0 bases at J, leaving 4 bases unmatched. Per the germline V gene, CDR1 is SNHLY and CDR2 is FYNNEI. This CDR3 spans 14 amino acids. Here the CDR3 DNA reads TGTGCCAGCAGCGGGGGACAGTTGAACACTGAAGCTTTCTTT. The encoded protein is CASSGGQLNTEAFF.

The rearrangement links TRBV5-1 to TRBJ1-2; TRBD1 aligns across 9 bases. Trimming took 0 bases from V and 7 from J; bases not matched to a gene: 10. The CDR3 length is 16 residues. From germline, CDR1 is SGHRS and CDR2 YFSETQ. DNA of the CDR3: TGCGCCAGCAGCTTGGAGGGAACCGGACAGGGGACTGGCTACACCTTC. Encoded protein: CASSLEGTGQGTGYTF.

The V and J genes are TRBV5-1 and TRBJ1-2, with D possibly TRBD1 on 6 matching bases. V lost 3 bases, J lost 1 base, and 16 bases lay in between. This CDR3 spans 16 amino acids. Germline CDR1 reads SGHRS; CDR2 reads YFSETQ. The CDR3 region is CASSWGGAQSNYGYTF. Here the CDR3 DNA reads TGCGCCAGCAGCTGGGGGGGGGCGCAGAGTAACTATGGCTACACCTTC.

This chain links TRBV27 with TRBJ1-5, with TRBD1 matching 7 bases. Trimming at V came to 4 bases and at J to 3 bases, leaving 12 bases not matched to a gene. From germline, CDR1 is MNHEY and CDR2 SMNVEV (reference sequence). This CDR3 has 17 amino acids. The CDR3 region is CASSSRTGELSNQPQHF. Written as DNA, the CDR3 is TGTGCCAGCAGTTCTCGGACAGGAGAGTTGTCCAATCAGCCCCAGCATTTT.

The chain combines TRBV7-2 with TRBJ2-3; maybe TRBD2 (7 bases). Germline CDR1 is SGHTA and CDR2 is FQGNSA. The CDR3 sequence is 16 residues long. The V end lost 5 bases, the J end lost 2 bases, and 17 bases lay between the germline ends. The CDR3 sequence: CASSPLGGGNTDTQYF. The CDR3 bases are TGTGCCAGCAGCCCGTTGGGAGGGGGGAACACAGATACGCAGTATTTT.

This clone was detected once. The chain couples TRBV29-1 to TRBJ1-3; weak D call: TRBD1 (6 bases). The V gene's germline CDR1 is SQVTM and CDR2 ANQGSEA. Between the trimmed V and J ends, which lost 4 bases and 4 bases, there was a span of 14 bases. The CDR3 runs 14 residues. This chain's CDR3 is CSVGTGTSGNTIYF. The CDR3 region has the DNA TGCAGCGTTGGTACAGGGACATCCGGAAACACCATATATTTT.

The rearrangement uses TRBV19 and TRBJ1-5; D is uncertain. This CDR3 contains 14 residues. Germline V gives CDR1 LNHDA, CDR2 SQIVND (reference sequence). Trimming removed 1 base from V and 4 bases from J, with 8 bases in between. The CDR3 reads CASSIVGLNQPQHF. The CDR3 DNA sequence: TGTGCCAGTAGTATAGTGGGCCTGAATCAGCCCCAGCATTTT. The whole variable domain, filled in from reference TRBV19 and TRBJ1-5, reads DGGITQSPKYLFRKEGQNVTLSCEQNLNHDAMYWYRQDPGQGLRLIYYSQIVNDFQKGDIAEGYSVSREKKESFPLTVTSAQKNPTAFYLCASSIVGLNQPQHFGDGTRLSIL.

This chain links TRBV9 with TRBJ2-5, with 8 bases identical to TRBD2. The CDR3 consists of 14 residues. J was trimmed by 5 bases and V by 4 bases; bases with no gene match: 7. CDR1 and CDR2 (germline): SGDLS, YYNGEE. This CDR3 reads CASSMATGGETQYF. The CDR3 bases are TGTGCCAGCAGCATGGCAACGGGGGGGGAGACCCAGTACTTC. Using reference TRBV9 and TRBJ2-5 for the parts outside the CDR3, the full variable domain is DSGVTQTPKHLITATGQRVTLRCSPRSGDLSVYWYQQSLDQGLQFLIQYYNGEERAKGNILERFSAQQFPDLHSELNLSSLELGDSALYFCASSMATGGETQYFGPGTRLLVL.

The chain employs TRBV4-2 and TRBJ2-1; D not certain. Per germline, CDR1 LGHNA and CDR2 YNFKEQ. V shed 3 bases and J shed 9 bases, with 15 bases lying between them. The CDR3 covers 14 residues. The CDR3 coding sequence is TGTGCCAGCAGCCAGACCCCATTATCGGGTGAGCAGTTCTTC. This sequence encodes CASSQTPLSGEQFF.

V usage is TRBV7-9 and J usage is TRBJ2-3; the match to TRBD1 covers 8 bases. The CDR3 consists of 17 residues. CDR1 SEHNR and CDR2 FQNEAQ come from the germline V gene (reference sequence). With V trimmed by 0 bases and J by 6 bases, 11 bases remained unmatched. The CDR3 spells CASSLAGRGPVADTQYF. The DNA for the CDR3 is TGTGCCAGCAGCTTAGCAGGCAGGGGGCCGGTGGCGGATACGCAGTATTTT.

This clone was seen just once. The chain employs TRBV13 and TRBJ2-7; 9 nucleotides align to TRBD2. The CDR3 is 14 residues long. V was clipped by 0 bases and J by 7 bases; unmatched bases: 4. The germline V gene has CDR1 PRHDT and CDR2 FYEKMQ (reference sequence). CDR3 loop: CASSLGLAGREQYF. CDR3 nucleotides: TGTGCCAGCAGCTTAGGGCTAGCGGGAAGAGAGCAGTACTTC.

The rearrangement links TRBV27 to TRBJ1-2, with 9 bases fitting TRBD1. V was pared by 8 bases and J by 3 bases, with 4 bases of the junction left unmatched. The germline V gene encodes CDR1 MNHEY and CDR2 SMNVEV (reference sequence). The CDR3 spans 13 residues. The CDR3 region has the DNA TGTGCCAGCGCCAGGACAGGGGACTATGGCTACACCTTC. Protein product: CASARTGDYGYTF.